This T cell receptor beta chain stems from a study of post-analysis software for immune sequencing data. Broader study findings: Patients carried 4 or 5 TRBV segments more frequently than controls did, and TRBV5-6, TRBV5-1 and TRBV20-1 were among them.

CDR3 length: 15 residues. Germline assignment: CDR1 MGHRA and CDR2 YSYEKL. As for this clonotype: Its cognate antigen is unknown. Germline and junction disagree at one end, which may indicate a read error.

Sequencing libraries made from TCR beta cDNA carried unique molecular identifiers. MiXCR was run by TCRdb on the PCR reads, yielding one entry per CDR3 protein. The sample contains about 810,000 distinct CDR3 sequences, approximately 53% of which appear only once. The sample taken for sequencing was blood. The V gene is TRBV4-1, the J gene TRBJ2-5, with unresolved D. This sequence originates from a girl aged 10-17 years with multiple sclerosis. CDR3 nucleotide sequence: TGCGCCAGTAGCCAAGATAGAGTCCCTCAAGAGACCCAGTACTTC. Translating it yields CASSQDRVPQETQYF.